This T cell receptor beta chain was identified during a study of T cell responses to AZD1222 COVID-19 vaccine. General study findings and limits: The breadth and depth of Spike-specific TCRs increased once two AZD1222 doses had been given. Vaccine-associated CD4 TCRs spanned spike, dominant at 160-218 and 743-854.

Comments on this clone: Its antigen is undetermined.

After removal of 7 bases from V and 6 bases from J, the junction contained 14 bases not matched to a gene. This CDR3 spans 16 amino acids. From germline, CDR1 is MNHEY and CDR2 SVGEGT. Only in-frame clones appear in the TCRdb table, and some are missing; sequencing was by immunoSEQ multiplex PCR. Among 90,000 to 130,000 clones listed, about 81% were seen once. The chain has TRBV6-2 or TRBV6-3 and TRBJ1-2, with 10 nucleotides matching TRBD1. The sequence was collected from an adult in good health. The sequenced sample was peripheral blood, obtained on day 0 of AZD1222 vaccination. CDR3 nucleotides: TGTGCCAGCAATTATCCATCCGGGACAGGGGACCATGGCTACACCTTC. Protein product: CASNYPSGTGDHGYTF.